This entry describes one T cell receptor (beta chain). The CDR3 extends over 14 amino acids. V lost 5 bases and J lost 3, with 14 bases in between. From germline, CDR1 is SGHRS and CDR2 YFSETQ. These data are taken from a study of T-cell reconstitution after alpha-beta-depleted transplantation in children. Using unique molecular identifiers, the investigators prepared the TCRbeta library. TCRdb re-called the PCR reads through MiXCR, storing one row per CDR3 protein. The table includes hundreds of thousands of distinct CDR3 sequences, roughly 14% detected once. Material: PBMCs, obtained from the stem cell graft. The chain has TRBV5-1 and TRBJ2-5; either TRBD1 or TRBD2 may supply D (6 bases each). The receptor was derived from a human donor who donated a stem cell graft to a child with Fanconi anemia. CDR3 protein: CASSPRGAEETQYF. The CDR3 DNA reads TGCGCCAGCAGTCCAAGGGGGGCCGAAGAGACCCAGTACTTC.